This is a list of T cell receptor beta chains from one sample in a study of T cells in Graves' hyperthyroidism and ophthalmopathy. TCRdb called the multiplex PCR reads again in MiXCR, with one record for every CDR3 protein. Altogether 500,000 to 600,000 distinct CDR3 sequences are present, about 20% being singletons, with the ten largest covering 40% to 50%. Sequences were obtained from blood. The receptors here all came from a man in his forties or fifties with Graves' ophthalmopathy. Each CDR3 is given with its conserved first and last residue. The order of the fields is J gene, clone size, D gene, V gene, CDR3 DNA, CDR3 protein. The D gene is left open where the match is weak. Clone size, where shown, is once, few, many, or a class for clones that have expanded.

j_gene: TRBJ2-1; abundance: .; d_gene: .; v_gene: TRBV6-1; CDR3nt: TGTGCCAGCAGTGATCCCCCAAAAGGGCAGTTCTTC; CDR3aa: CASSDPPKGQFF
j_gene: TRBJ2-1; abundance: many; d_gene: .; v_gene: TRBV7-8; CDR3nt: TGTGCCAGCAGCTTAGACTCCAATGAGCAGTTCTTC; CDR3aa: CASSLDSNEQFF
j_gene: TRBJ2-7; abundance: many; d_gene: .; v_gene: TRBV27; CDR3nt: TGTGCCAGCGGGTTTGACTACGAGCAGTACTTC; CDR3aa: CASGFDYEQYF
j_gene: TRBJ1-1; abundance: .; d_gene: .; v_gene: TRBV5-1; CDR3nt: TGCGCCAGCAGCTTGTCGGACAGAAAAAACACTGAAGCTTTCTTT; CDR3aa: CASSLSDRKNTEAFF
j_gene: TRBJ2-7; abundance: few; d_gene: .; v_gene: TRBV7-2; CDR3nt: TGTGCCAGCAGAGGAGGAAATACTATCTACGAGCAGTACTTC; CDR3aa: CASRGGNTIYEQYF
j_gene: TRBJ1-1; abundance: .; d_gene: .; v_gene: TRBV9; CDR3nt: TGTGCCAGCAGCGTAGGCAACAGTAACACTGAAGCTTTCTTT; CDR3aa: CASSVGNSNTEAFF
j_gene: TRBJ2-7; abundance: .; d_gene: .; v_gene: TRBV10-3; CDR3nt: TGTGCCATCCTCCGGGACGCTGCATCCTACGAGCAGTACTTC; CDR3aa: CAILRDAASYEQYF
j_gene: TRBJ2-3; abundance: few; d_gene: TRBD2; v_gene: TRBV3-1; CDR3nt: TGTGCCAGCAGCCAAGGCCCACTAGCGGGAAACACAGATACGCAGTATTTT; CDR3aa: CASSQGPLAGNTDTQYF
j_gene: TRBJ2-5; abundance: many; d_gene: TRBD1; v_gene: TRBV28; CDR3nt: TGTGCCAGCAGTCGGGACAGGGTGCGGCAAGAGACCCAGTACTTC; CDR3aa: CASSRDRVRQETQYF
j_gene: TRBJ2-1; abundance: .; d_gene: TRBD1; v_gene: TRBV12-5; CDR3nt: TGTGCTAGTGGTTTGTTCCGGGACAGGAAGCAGTTCTTC; CDR3aa: CASGLFRDRKQFF
j_gene: TRBJ2-1; abundance: few; d_gene: TRBD1; v_gene: TRBV4-2; CDR3nt: TGTGCCAGCAGCCAAGGACAGACAGGGCACAATGAGCAGTTCTTC; CDR3aa: CASSQGQTGHNEQFF
j_gene: TRBJ2-1; abundance: many; d_gene: .; v_gene: TRBV12-3/TRBV12-4; CDR3nt: TGTGCCAGCAGATCGACAGACAATTACAATGAGCAGTTCTTC; CDR3aa: CASRSTDNYNEQFF
j_gene: TRBJ2-3; abundance: few; d_gene: TRBD1; v_gene: TRBV24-1; CDR3nt: TGTGCCTCTTCCTTCTGGCGGCAGGGGGCCGGAGATACGCAGTATTTT; CDR3aa: CASSFWRQGAGDTQYF
j_gene: TRBJ1-5; abundance: once; d_gene: .; v_gene: TRBV4-2; CDR3nt: TGTGCCAGCAGCTACCTGGGGGAGGATCAGCCCCAGCATTTT; CDR3aa: CASSYLGEDQPQHF
j_gene: TRBJ1-5; abundance: few; d_gene: .; v_gene: TRBV6-2/TRBV6-3; CDR3nt: TGTGCCAGCAGTTATGCGGGCCCTTATCAGCCCCAGCATTTT; CDR3aa: CASSYAGPYQPQHF
j_gene: TRBJ2-4; abundance: few; d_gene: TRBD2; v_gene: TRBV7-9; CDR3nt: TGTGCCAGCGAGGGAGGGCAACTTCAAAACATTCAGTACTTC; CDR3aa: CASEGGQLQNIQYF
j_gene: TRBJ2-3; abundance: many; d_gene: .; v_gene: TRBV11-2; CDR3nt: TGTGCCAGCAGCTTAGGAGGTTTAGCAGGCACAGATACGCAGTATTTT; CDR3aa: CASSLGGLAGTDTQYF
j_gene: TRBJ2-7; abundance: many; d_gene: TRBD1; v_gene: TRBV20-1; CDR3nt: TGCAGTGCTAGTCCCCTACAGGGGACAACCGCCTACGAGCAGTACTTC; CDR3aa: CSASPLQGTTAYEQYF
j_gene: TRBJ2-5; abundance: few; d_gene: .; v_gene: TRBV19; CDR3nt: TGTGCCAGTAGTAATGTGTTCACGGAGACCCAGTACTTC; CDR3aa: CASSNVFTETQYF
j_gene: TRBJ2-5; abundance: many; d_gene: .; v_gene: TRBV6-1; CDR3nt: TGTGCCAGCAGTGAAGCAGGAGGGGAGACCCAGTACTTC; CDR3aa: CASSEAGGETQYF
j_gene: TRBJ2-7; abundance: many; d_gene: .; v_gene: TRBV6-2/TRBV6-3; CDR3nt: TGTGCCAGCAGTCCCGCGCCCGGGGTAGGCGAGCAGTACTTC; CDR3aa: CASSPAPGVGEQYF
j_gene: TRBJ2-2; abundance: .; d_gene: .; v_gene: TRBV19; CDR3nt: TGTGCGATTTATTCACAGGACACCGGGGAGCTGTTTTTT; CDR3aa: CAIYSQDTGELFF
j_gene: TRBJ2-3; abundance: .; d_gene: .; v_gene: TRBV15; CDR3nt: TGTGCCACCAGCGCCCGGCTTACAGATACGCAGTATTTT; CDR3aa: CATSARLTDTQYF
j_gene: TRBJ1-4; abundance: .; d_gene: .; v_gene: TRBV20-1; CDR3nt: TGCAGTGCTAGCCTCGAAAATGAAAAACTGTTTTTT; CDR3aa: CSASLENEKLFF
j_gene: TRBJ1-1; abundance: .; d_gene: .; v_gene: TRBV20-1; CDR3nt: TGCAGTGCTAGAAGGGGACTGAGGACTGAAGCTTTCTTT; CDR3aa: CSARRGLRTEAFF
j_gene: TRBJ2-1; abundance: few; d_gene: .; v_gene: TRBV6-2/TRBV6-3; CDR3nt: TGTGCCAGCAGGGGCGTTACTAGATTTAGTGAGCAGTTCTTC; CDR3aa: CASRGVTRFSEQFF
j_gene: TRBJ1-1; abundance: many; d_gene: .; v_gene: TRBV7-2; CDR3nt: TGTGCCAGCAGCTTGGGTCCCGCGGGTAACACTGAAGCTTTCTTT; CDR3aa: CASSLGPAGNTEAFF
j_gene: TRBJ1-5; abundance: few; d_gene: TRBD1; v_gene: TRBV24-1; CDR3nt: TGTGCCACTCCCTGTGTCAGGGGGCTGGAGGATAGCAATCAGCCCCAGCATTTT; CDR3aa: CATPCVRGLEDSNQPQHF
j_gene: TRBJ1-6; abundance: many; d_gene: .; v_gene: TRBV12-3/TRBV12-4; CDR3nt: TGTGCCAGCAGTCCCGCATGGGGTTATTCACCCCTCCACTTT; CDR3aa: CASSPAWGYSPLHF
j_gene: TRBJ2-1; abundance: many; d_gene: .; v_gene: TRBV18; CDR3nt: TGTGCCAGCTCACCTGGTAATGAGCAGTTCTTC; CDR3aa: CASSPGNEQFF
j_gene: TRBJ2-7; abundance: many; d_gene: .; v_gene: TRBV28; CDR3nt: TGTGCCAGCAAAGAACAGAACTACGAGCAGTACTTC; CDR3aa: CASKEQNYEQYF
j_gene: TRBJ1-2; abundance: .; d_gene: TRBD1; v_gene: TRBV5-6; CDR3nt: TGTGCCAGCAGCCCAACCGGGACAGGGAAAAAAGGCTACACCTTC; CDR3aa: CASSPTGTGKKGYTF
j_gene: TRBJ2-3; abundance: .; d_gene: .; v_gene: TRBV3-1; CDR3nt: TGTGCCAGCAGCCAACCACCAAGGGGGGAGGTCACAGATACGCAGTATTTT; CDR3aa: CASSQPPRGEVTDTQYF
j_gene: TRBJ1-5; abundance: many; d_gene: .; v_gene: TRBV2; CDR3nt: TGTGCCAGCAGAGCCGGGAGCGATAGCAATCAGCCCCAGCATTTT; CDR3aa: CASRAGSDSNQPQHF
j_gene: TRBJ2-3; abundance: .; d_gene: TRBD1; v_gene: TRBV6-2/TRBV6-3; CDR3nt: TGTGCCAGCAGTTACCCTCCAGGGGGTACGCAGTATTTT; CDR3aa: CASSYPPGGTQYF
j_gene: TRBJ2-2; abundance: many; d_gene: .; v_gene: TRBV7-2; CDR3nt: TGTGCCAGCAGCTTACTCGGGGAGCTGTTTTTT; CDR3aa: CASSLLGELFF
j_gene: TRBJ2-7; abundance: .; d_gene: .; v_gene: TRBV4-3; CDR3nt: TGCGCCAGCAGCCAGAGCCAGGTGGTAGCCTACGAGCAGTACTTC; CDR3aa: CASSQSQVVAYEQYF
j_gene: TRBJ2-3; abundance: many; d_gene: .; v_gene: TRBV20-1; CDR3nt: TGCAGTGCTAGAGAGGTCCTCCCACACCCAGATACGCAGTATTTT; CDR3aa: CSAREVLPHPDTQYF
j_gene: TRBJ2-3; abundance: few; d_gene: .; v_gene: TRBV2; CDR3nt: TGTGCCAGCAGTGAAGTTACAGATACGCAGTATTTT; CDR3aa: CASSEVTDTQYF
j_gene: TRBJ2-1; abundance: many; d_gene: .; v_gene: TRBV5-1; CDR3nt: TGCGCCATAAACAATGAGCAGTTCTTC; CDR3aa: CAINNEQFF
j_gene: TRBJ2-2; abundance: many; d_gene: .; v_gene: TRBV7-3; CDR3nt: TGTGCCAGCAGCCCAGTAGCGCCCGCGAACACCGGGGAGCTGTTTTTT; CDR3aa: CASSPVAPANTGELFF
j_gene: TRBJ1-5; abundance: .; d_gene: TRBD1; v_gene: TRBV7-3; CDR3nt: TGTGCCAGCAGCTCAACAGGGGCGTTCAATCAGCCCCAGCATTTT; CDR3aa: CASSSTGAFNQPQHF
j_gene: TRBJ2-7; abundance: many; d_gene: TRBD1; v_gene: TRBV7-2; CDR3nt: TGTGCCAGCAGCAATACAGGGGACGAGCAGTACTTC; CDR3aa: CASSNTGDEQYF
j_gene: TRBJ2-5; abundance: many; d_gene: .; v_gene: TRBV20-1; CDR3nt: TGCAGTGCTAGATTGGTGGCCGGGGAGACCCAGTACTTC; CDR3aa: CSARLVAGETQYF
j_gene: TRBJ2-5; abundance: many; d_gene: .; v_gene: TRBV5-1; CDR3nt: TGCGCCAGCAGCTTGGCGGGCCCCCTAAAGTACTTC; CDR3aa: CASSLAGPLKYF
j_gene: TRBJ2-5; abundance: .; d_gene: TRBD1; v_gene: TRBV25-1; CDR3nt: TGTGCCAGCAGTGATGTAGGACAGGGCTTAAAGGGGAAGACCCAGTACTTC; CDR3aa: CASSDVGQGLKGKTQYF
j_gene: TRBJ2-5; abundance: many; d_gene: TRBD1; v_gene: TRBV7-3; CDR3nt: TGTGCCAGCAGCTCCACAGGGGGCTCTGGGACCCAGTACTTC; CDR3aa: CASSSTGGSGTQYF
j_gene: TRBJ2-7; abundance: few; d_gene: .; v_gene: TRBV29-1; CDR3nt: TGCAGCGTTGAGAATTTAAACGAGCAGTACTTC; CDR3aa: CSVENLNEQYF
j_gene: TRBJ2-1; abundance: once; d_gene: TRBD2; v_gene: TRBV19; CDR3nt: TGTGCCAGTAGTATGCTAGCGGGAAGACACAGTGAGCAGTTCTTC; CDR3aa: CASSMLAGRHSEQFF
j_gene: TRBJ2-5; abundance: many; d_gene: .; v_gene: TRBV5-1; CDR3nt: TGCGCCAGCAGCTTGGCCGGACCTGAGAGCAGGGAGACCCAGTACTTC; CDR3aa: CASSLAGPESRETQYF
j_gene: TRBJ2-5; abundance: many; d_gene: .; v_gene: TRBV10-3; CDR3nt: TGTGCCATCAGTCAATTACTGGGCAGCCTACAAGAGACCCAGTACTTC; CDR3aa: CAISQLLGSLQETQYF
j_gene: TRBJ2-5; abundance: few; d_gene: .; v_gene: TRBV18; CDR3nt: TGTGCCAGCTCACCACTGCAAGGAGGTCAAGAGACCCAGTACTTC; CDR3aa: CASSPLQGGQETQYF
j_gene: TRBJ2-5; abundance: .; d_gene: .; v_gene: TRBV7-2; CDR3nt: TGTGCCAGCAGCCGACTATGGGGGGAGGAGACCCAGTACTTC; CDR3aa: CASSRLWGEETQYF
j_gene: TRBJ1-1; abundance: .; d_gene: .; v_gene: TRBV12-3/TRBV12-4; CDR3nt: TGTGCCAGCAGGGAACAGGGTCTGGTTTTTGAAGCTTTCTTT; CDR3aa: CASREQGLVFEAFF
j_gene: TRBJ2-1; abundance: .; d_gene: TRBD2; v_gene: TRBV7-9; CDR3nt: TGTGCCAGCAGCTCGTCTAGCGGGCAACAGTTCTTC; CDR3aa: CASSSSSGQQFF